What follows are 13 T cell receptor beta chains derived from one specimen sequenced in a study of shared clonotypes between healthy human individuals. Cells designated naive CD8 were CD45RO-negative and were positively selected for CCR7, with terminally differentiated effector memory CD45RA+ cells excluded. Only in-frame clones appear in the TCRdb table, and some are missing; sequencing was by immunoSEQ multiplex PCR. The sample holds more than 2 million clones, 85% to 95% seen once. Input material: naive CD8+ T cells sorted from blood. These receptors came from a man aged 18 to 30 in good health.

On this clone: The identical CDR3 is also encoded by other nucleotide sequences in the sample. DNA of the CDR3: TGTGCCAGCAGTTACGAGGCTAGCGGGAGCTACGAGCAGTACTTC. As protein: CASSYEASGSYEQYF. This chain joins TRBV6-5 and TRBJ2-7; 10 positions agree with TRBD2. This CDR3 is 15 amino acids long. Germline lookup yields CDR1 MNHEY and CDR2 SVGAGI. The J segment lost 3 bases and the V segment lost 2 bases, leaving 4 bases of the junction unmatched.

The CDR3: CAISPRGDSLTSSTDTQYF. The CDR3, as DNA: TGTGCCATCAGCCCTCGGGGGGACTCACTCACCTCTAGCACAGATACGCAGTATTTT. The V and J genes are TRBV10-3 and TRBJ2-3; 7 nucleotides agree with TRBD2. This CDR3 has 19 amino acids. Germline assignment: CDR1 ENHRY and CDR2 SYGVKD. J was trimmed by 0 bases and V by 6 bases; bases with no gene match: 18.

The J gene is TRBJ2-7, the V gene TRBV6-5; 10 nucleotides match TRBD2. The CDR3 runs to 14 residues. Germline V gene lookup returns CDR1 MNHEY and CDR2 SVGAGI. V lost 5 bases to trimming and J lost 12 bases; unmatched junction nucleotides: 13. The CDR3, as DNA: TGTGCCAGCAGTCCCCGGGGACTAGCGATCAAACCGTACTTC. It yields the protein CASSPRGLAIKPYF.

The V call is TRBV27, the J call TRBJ2-5; D is possibly TRBD2 (5 bases). The CDR3 totals 13 residues. V lost 3 bases to trimming and J lost 5 bases, with 10 bases between them. Germline values: CDR1 MNHEY, CDR2 SMNVEV (reference sequence). The CDR3 reads CASSFDGMETQYF. In nucleotides, the CDR3 is TGTGCCAGCAGTTTTGACGGGATGGAGACCCAGTACTTC.

Of note for this clone: A junction end diverges from the germline sequence, so it may reflect a read error. The V and J genes are TRBV4-3 and TRBJ1-4, with D perhaps matching TRBD1 (5 bases). CDR1 is LGHNA, CDR2 YSLEER, per germline. There are 17 residues in the CDR3. CDR3: CASSEEYRSGTNEKLFF. DNA for the CDR3: TGCGCCAGCAGCGAAGAGTACAGGAGCGGCACTAATGAAAAACTGTTTTTT.

The CDR3 bases are TGCGCCAGCAGCCAAGATAGACAGATCTACGAGCAGTACTTC. This codes for CASSQDRQIYEQYF. V usage is TRBV4-1 and J usage is TRBJ2-7, with D tentatively TRBD1 (5 bases). Per the germline V gene, CDR1 is MGHRA and CDR2 is YSYEKL. CDR3 length: 14 amino acids. V lost 0 bases and J lost 3, with 9 bases in between.

The CDR3 here is CASRSTGGPNYGYTF. The CDR3 region has the DNA TGTGCCAGCAGATCGACAGGGGGGCCTAACTATGGCTACACCTTC. The chain employs TRBV14 and TRBJ1-2, with 9 bases identical to TRBD1. Losses at the gene ends were 6 bases for V and 0 bases for J; bases not matched to a gene: 5. Germline assignment: CDR1 SGHDN and CDR2 FVKESK. The CDR3 has 15 residues.

The chain links TRBV7-9 to TRBJ1-2; no reliable D call. Trimming pared 3 bases from V and 4 bases from J, leaving 9 bases between. The CDR3 spans 13 residues. The germline V gene encodes CDR1 SEHNR and CDR2 FQNEAQ (reference sequence). Here the CDR3 DNA reads TGTGCCAGCAGCTTCGGAGAGATCTATGGCTACACCTTC. Translating it yields CASSFGEIYGYTF.

This chain joins TRBV6-5 and TRBJ1-2; 9 nucleotides line up with TRBD1. CDR3 size: 13 residues. Germline values: CDR1 MNHEY, CDR2 SVGAGI. Germline trimming cut 6 bases from V and 8 bases from J; bases unmatched to any gene: 7. CDR3 coding DNA: TGTGCCAGCAGCCCCGGGACAGGGCTGGGCTACACCTTC. It is translated as CASSPGTGLGYTF.

V is TRBV29-1 and J is TRBJ2-7; 11 bases agree with TRBD1. Trimming removed 5 bases from V and 4 bases from J; junction bases left unmatched: 7. This CDR3 is built from 14 residues. Germline loops: CDR1 SQVTM, CDR2 ANQGSEA. In DNA form, the CDR3 reads TGCAGCGTTACCCCCGGGACAGGGGGGTACGAGCAGTACTTC. The encoded protein is CSVTPGTGGYEQYF.

The V gene is TRBV6-5, the J gene TRBJ2-3; D remains ambiguous. Trimming shortened V by 5 bases and J by 3 bases, and 9 bases separated the two germline ends. The germline V gene encodes CDR1 MNHEY and CDR2 SVGAGI. This CDR3 contains 13 residues. The CDR3 DNA reads as TGTGCCAGCAGTCTAATGGGTACAGATACGCAGTATTTT. This translates into CASSLMGTDTQYF.

A note on this clone: Other DNA sequences in this specimen translate into the identical CDR3. The gene calls are TRBV7-2 and TRBJ2-7; D gene ambiguous. Trimming cost V 4 bases and J 0 bases, with 4 bases left between them. The CDR3 covers 12 residues. Germline values: CDR1 SGHTA, CDR2 FQGNSA. In nucleotides, the CDR3 is TGTGCCAGCAGCTCCTCCTCCTACGAGCAGTACTTC. Protein product: CASSSSSYEQYF. Full variable domain (outside the CDR3, taken from reference TRBV7-2 and TRBJ2-7): GAGVSQSPSNKVTEKGKDVELRCDPISGHTALYWYRQSLGQGLEFLIYFQGNSAPDKSGLPSDRFSAERTGGSVSTLTIQRTQQEDSAVYLCASSSSSYEQYFGPGTRLTVT.

The CDR3, as DNA: TGTGCCAGCAGTTGGTCGGGAATCAATCAGCCCCAGCATTTT. It specifies CASSWSGINQPQHF. This chain uses TRBV28 with TRBJ1-5; D not certain. V dropped 4 bases and J dropped 3 bases, with 10 bases sitting between them. The germline CDR1 and CDR2 sequences are MDHEN and SYDVKM. The CDR3 covers 14 residues.